Listed below are T cell receptor beta chains from one sample, sequenced in a study of shared clonotypes between healthy human individuals. Here immunoSEQ multiplex PCR was the method, and the copy in TCRdb shows in-frame clones only, minus some. The sample has around 530,000 clones; roughly 79% are singletons. Sequencing input: PBMCs. These receptors all stem from a woman aged 35 to 49 in good health. Some clones in this sample may be carry-over from other donors' samples. Both conserved end residues are part of each CDR3. A D gene is named only where the DNA matches it firmly. Clone size is shown for a subset of rows, as once, few, many or a class of expanded clone.

v_call,d_call,cdr3_length,clone_size,j_call,cdr3_nt,cdr3_aa
TRBV10-2,-,15,many,TRBJ2-5,TGCGCCAGCAGTGAAGGTAGCAGGGCACAAGAGACCCAGTACTTC,CASSEGSRAQETQYF
TRBV7-2,-,15,-,TRBJ2-1,TGTGCCAGCGTGGGGAGCCGCACGGCCTACAATGAGCAGTTCTTC,CASVGSRTAYNEQFF
TRBV11-3,-,13,-,TRBJ1-1,TGTGCCAGCAGCTTAGGGCCGAACACTGAAGCTTTCTTT,CASSLGPNTEAFF
TRBV13,-,16,-,TRBJ1-2,TGTGCCAGCAGCACCCCGAAAACAGCCGAGAACTATGGCTACACCTTC,CASSTPKTAENYGYTF
TRBV19,-,14,-,TRBJ1-1,TGTGCCAGTAGTACGGACACTATGAACACTGAAGCTTTCTTT,CASSTDTMNTEAFF
TRBV7-2,TRBD2,17,-,TRBJ2-5,TGTGCCAGCAGCAAATACAGTTTTAGCGGGAGTGGAGAGACCCAGTACTTC,CASSKYSFSGSGETQYF
TRBV6-5,-,12,-,TRBJ2-7,TGTGCCAGCAGTTCCCTTAGCTACGAGCAGTACTTC,CASSSLSYEQYF
TRBV2,-,13,few,TRBJ2-2,TGTGCCAGCAGGCCGACTAGGGCCGGGGAGCTGTTTTTT,CASRPTRAGELFF
TRBV28,-,14,-,TRBJ2-5,TGTGCCAGCAGTCTACAGGCCATCCAAGAGACCCAGTACTTC,CASSLQAIQETQYF
TRBV6-5,-,13,-,TRBJ1-2,TGTGCCAGCAGTTACTCACGGGGGGTTGGCTACACCTTC,CASSYSRGVGYTF
TRBV5-4,-,16,once,TRBJ2-1,TGTGCCAGCAGCTTGGGGGCTTCCCCCTCCTACAATGAGCAGTTCTTC,CASSLGASPSYNEQFF
TRBV5-6,-,13,-,TRBJ2-3,TGTGCCAGCAGCTTGCCCCTCACAGATACGCAGTATTTT,CASSLPLTDTQYF
TRBV7-2,TRBD1,14,-,TRBJ1-1,TGTGCCAGCAGTCGTGGAGGGGGCCCCGCTGAAGCTTTCTTT,CASSRGGGPAEAFF
TRBV4-3,-,13,few,TRBJ1-1,TGCGCCAGCAGCCAAGATGGGGTGCGAGAAGCTTTCTTT,CASSQDGVREAFF
TRBV18,-,12,few,TRBJ2-7,TGTGCCAGCTCACCAGGGGGGTCCGAGCAGTACTTC,CASSPGGSEQYF
TRBV30,-,13,-,TRBJ1-5,TGTGCCTGGAGTTTTGGAGGGAGTCAGCCCCAGCATTTT,CAWSFGGSQPQHF
TRBV19,-,13,few,TRBJ1-1,TGTGCCAGTAGTGAACACGGGAACACTGAAGCTTTCTTT,CASSEHGNTEAFF
TRBV11-3,TRBD1,15,-,TRBJ2-5,TGTGCCAGCAGTCCCGGGACAGGGGCAGGAGAGACCCAGTACTTC,CASSPGTGAGETQYF
TRBV5-1,TRBD2,15,-,TRBJ2-2,TGCGCCAGCAGCCTAGCGGGAGTGAGCACCGGGGAGCTGTTTTTT,CASSLAGVSTGELFF
TRBV11-3,-,13,once,TRBJ2-5,TGTGCCAGCAGCCGTCAGGGGGGGGAGACCCAGTACTTC,CASSRQGGETQYF
TRBV6-5,TRBD2,13,few,TRBJ2-1,TGTGCCAGCACCCGACTAGCGGACAATGAGCAGTTCTTC,CASTRLADNEQFF
TRBV4-2,TRBD2,17,-,TRBJ2-2,TGTGCCAGCAGCCAAGGGTTAGCGGGAGTTTACGGCGGGGAGCTGTTTTTT,CASSQGLAGVYGGELFF
TRBV28,-,13,-,TRBJ1-3,TGTGCCAGCTTTGCCTGGGTCGGAAACACCATATATTTT,CASFAWVGNTIYF
TRBV30,-,13,-,TRBJ2-7,TGTGCCTGGACCAGGGCCTCCAGCTACGAGCAGTACTTC,CAWTRASSYEQYF
TRBV5-1,TRBD2,15,-,TRBJ2-3,TGCGCCAGCAGCCCAGGACTAGCCCCCACAGATACGCAGTATTTT,CASSPGLAPTDTQYF
TRBV7-9,-,14,-,TRBJ2-5,TGTGCCAGCAGCTTTGGACCGAGACAAGAGACCCAGTACTTC,CASSFGPRQETQYF
TRBV27,TRBD2,16,-,TRBJ2-1,TGTGCCAGCAGTCCCGGGACTAGCGGGAGGAGGGATGAGCAGTTCTTC,CASSPGTSGRRDEQFF
TRBV2,-,13,-,TRBJ2-2,TGTGCCAGCAGTAAGACTGGGACCGGGGAGCTGTTTTTT,CASSKTGTGELFF
TRBV18,-,13,few,TRBJ1-2,TGTGCCAGCTCACAGTCCAGATCCGGTGGCTACACCTTC,CASSQSRSGGYTF
TRBV11-3,TRBD2,15,-,TRBJ2-3,TGTGCCAGCAGCTTTGGCGGGAGGGCCGCCGATACGCAGTATTTT,CASSFGGRAADTQYF
TRBV18,-,13,-,TRBJ2-5,TGTGCCAGCTCACTGGGAAAACAAGAGACCCAGTACTTC,CASSLGKQETQYF
TRBV28,TRBD2,16,-,TRBJ2-2,TGTGCCAGCAGGAAGCGGGGACTAGCAAACACCGGGGAGCTGTTTTTT,CASRKRGLANTGELFF
TRBV5-6,-,15,-,TRBJ2-5,TGTGCCAGCAGCTTGCTCCGATTAGTCCAAGAGACCCAGTACTTC,CASSLLRLVQETQYF
TRBV4-2,TRBD1,15,-,TRBJ2-5,TGTGCCAGCAGCCCCTGGGACAGTAGTGGGGAGACCCAGTACTTC,CASSPWDSSGETQYF
TRBV5-4,TRBD2,14,-,TRBJ2-7,TGTGCCAGCAGTCCTGAACTAGCGGGGTACGAGCAGTACTTC,CASSPELAGYEQYF
TRBV5-1,TRBD1,12,-,TRBJ2-7,TGCGCCAGCAGCCCCACAGGGGGCGAGCAGTACTTC,CASSPTGGEQYF
TRBV28,-,15,-,TRBJ2-2,TGTGCCAGCAGGCAAGCGTTGGCAGACACCGGGGAGCTGTTTTTT,CASRQALADTGELFF
TRBV15,-,16,-,TRBJ1-4,TGTGCCACCAGCAGAGAGTTGCAGGGACGATGGGAAAAACTGTTTTTT,CATSRELQGRWEKLFF
TRBV2,-,15,few,TRBJ2-3,TGTGCCAGCAGTGTTCTTCAGGGGATCACAGATACGCAGTATTTT,CASSVLQGITDTQYF
TRBV5-8,-,12,-,TRBJ1-1,TGTGCCAGCAGTAATAGGAACACTGAAGCTTTCTTT,CASSNRNTEAFF
TRBV29-1,TRBD1,14,-,TRBJ1-2,TGCAGCGCCGACGTTGCCGGGACAGGCTATGGCTACACCTTC,CSADVAGTGYGYTF
TRBV9,TRBD1,17,-,TRBJ2-1,TGTGCCAGCAGCGCCACGAACAGGGGGCGCGCCTACAATGAGCAGTTCTTC,CASSATNRGRAYNEQFF
TRBV11-2,TRBD2,14,-,TRBJ2-7,TGTGCCAGCCGCCTTTGGCAGCGGGATTACGAGCAGTACTTC,CASRLWQRDYEQYF
TRBV7-3,-,14,few,TRBJ1-2,TGTGCCAGCAGCTTAGGGTCTGTCCTCTATGGCTACACCTTC,CASSLGSVLYGYTF
TRBV2,-,15,-,TRBJ2-7,TGTGCCAGCAGTGAAGCGCTAGCGCGCTCCTACGAGCAGTACTTC,CASSEALARSYEQYF
TRBV2,-,14,-,TRBJ2-1,TGTGCCAGCAGCCCAGACAGCACCTACAATGAGCAGTTCTTC,CASSPDSTYNEQFF
TRBV7-2,-,12,-,TRBJ2-2,TGTGCCAGCAGCTTAGGCACCGGGGAGCTGTTTTTT,CASSLGTGELFF
TRBV28,-,14,-,TRBJ2-7,TGTGCCAGCAGTTTCCCCGGGGAAACCTACGAGCAGTACTTC,CASSFPGETYEQYF
TRBV11-2,TRBD2,15,few,TRBJ2-7,TGTGCCAGCAGCTTCCCCCTAGCGGGATATAACGAGCAGTACTTC,CASSFPLAGYNEQYF
TRBV21-1,-,14,-,TRBJ1-2,TGTGCCAGCAGCAAAGACTCCCTGCCCTATGGCTACACCTTC,CASSKDSLPYGYTF
TRBV4-3,TRBD1,14,-,TRBJ1-1,TGCGCCAGCAGCCAAGACGGCGGGACAGGGGGAGCTTTCTTT,CASSQDGGTGGAFF
TRBV5-1,TRBD2,15,-,TRBJ2-5,TGCGCCAGCAGCTCGACTAGCTACCCCGAAGAGACCCAGTACTTC,CASSSTSYPEETQYF
TRBV30,TRBD2,16,-,TRBJ2-1,TGTGCCTGGAGTCCGCCGGGACTAGACAACAACAATGAGCAGTTCTTC,CAWSPPGLDNNNEQFF
TRBV7-9,TRBD2,16,-,TRBJ2-1,TGTGCCAGCAGCTTGAGTCCGGGAGGGCTCTACAATGAGCAGTTCTTC,CASSLSPGGLYNEQFF